Following are 4 T cell receptor beta chains from one sample sequenced in a study of OX40 agonist ivuxolimab in advanced cancers. The protocol was immunoSEQ multiplex PCR, while the TCRdb copy is restricted to in-frame clones and leaves out a portion. The sample yields more than 55,000 clones, 81% seen once. The source material was CD4+ or CD8+ T cells sorted from blood, sampled in a trial of the OX40 agonist ivuxolimab. The receptors originated from an adult with an advanced solid tumor such as melanoma, head and neck, liver or kidney cancer.

J is TRBJ1-5 and V is TRBV4-1; 7 nucleotides agree with TRBD1. This CDR3 has 16 amino acids. V lost 3 bases to trimming and J lost 0 bases; unmatched junction nucleotides: 5. Germline lookup yields CDR1 MGHRA and CDR2 YSYEKL. CDR3 in DNA: TGCGCCAGCAGCCAGAATACAGGGGTTAGCAATCAGCCCCAGCATTTT. It specifies CASSQNTGVSNQPQHF.

This clone came up a few times. The J gene is TRBJ1-2, the V gene TRBV7-8; D perhaps matches TRBD1 (5 bases). The CDR3 totals 16 residues. Germline V gene data show CDR1 as SGHVS and CDR2 as FQNEAQ. V was clipped by 0 bases and J by 5 bases, with 16 bases between them. The CDR3 sequence is CASSLARDPEAYGYTF. In DNA form, the CDR3 reads TGTGCCAGCAGCTTAGCCCGGGACCCCGAGGCTTATGGCTACACCTTC.

About this clone itself: Mismatch with germline at one junction end may stem from a read error. V gene TRBV25-1 combines with J gene TRBJ1-3; D gene uncertain. Germline lookup yields CDR1 MGHDK and CDR2 SYGVNS. The CDR3 length is 12 residues. The CDR3 here is CASSEAGSTIYF. CDR3 nucleotides: TGTGCCAGCAGTGAGGCTGGAAGCACCATATATTTT.

The chain has TRBV7-3 and TRBJ2-1; the D is unclear. Germline loops: CDR1 SGHTA, CDR2 FQGTGA. The CDR3 spans 14 residues. Trimming stripped 5 bases from V and 0 bases from J, with 8 bases between. CDR3 in amino acids: CASSPDPSYNEQFF. In DNA form, the CDR3 reads TGTGCCAGCAGCCCGGATCCCTCCTACAATGAGCAGTTCTTC.